This T cell receptor (beta chain) comes out of a study of identifying expanded T cells in peripheral blood. Sequencing was performed with immunoSEQ multiplex PCR; in TCRdb, only in-frame clones are kept and a portion is missing. The sample has 95,000 to 100,000 clones, roughly 87% seen once. Collection occurred without any documented infections or immune events in donors. The CDR3 consists of 16 residues. The V end was cut by 2 bases, the J end by 0 bases, with 10 bases between. CDR1 and CDR2 (germline): LGHNA, YNFKEQ. The sample taken for sequencing was blood. The chain is built from TRBV4-2 and TRBJ2-2, with D perhaps assigned TRBD1 or TRBD2 (6 bases each). This TCR was recovered from a person aged 18-70 years in good health. The CDR3 loop reads CASSQRGAANTGELFF. DNA for the CDR3: TGTGCCAGCAGCCAAAGGGGGGCTGCGAACACCGGGGAGCTGTTTTTT.